Described below is a single TCR beta chain sequence and its context. Germline V gene data show CDR1 as SGHDN and CDR2 as FVKESK. After removal of 0 bases from V and 6 bases from J, the junction contained 6 bases not matched to a gene. This CDR3 is built from 18 residues. This entry is derived from a study of blood T cell repertoires in COVID-19. Study-level information: The United States, Italy and Spain supplied acute and convalescent COVID-19 samples. The cDNA or gDNA used as material had been derived from T cells, B-cell-depleted T cells, or PBMCs.

The Seattle patients, enrolled during active infection, were followed longitudinally. Per the original methods: Amplification of reference gene primers was used by the study to estimate nucleated cell counts. Using immunoSEQ multiplex PCR, the repertoire was profiled, and TCRdb retains in-frame clones only, with some absent. That table gives V, J and clone size, and the DNA gave D and trimming. The table includes about 180,000 clones, under 85% detected once. Sequenced: peripheral blood. This receptor was identified in a woman in her seventies with COVID-19, enrolled during active disease. The chain joins TRBV14 to TRBJ2-3; 16 nucleotides agree with TRBD2. CDR3 in amino acids: CASSQDRGLAGGPDTQYF. In DNA form, the CDR3 reads TGTGCCAGCAGCCAAGATAGGGGACTAGCGGGAGGGCCGGATACGCAGTATTTT.